These T cell receptor beta chains were read from a single sample in a study of vaccination effects on CD4 cells after COVID-19. These receptors' targets are unknown. Generated by immunoSEQ multiplex PCR, the TCRdb table keeps only in-frame clones and is missing some. The table records roughly 43,000 clones, around 70% of them present only once. The sequencing here drew on CD4+ T cells from PBMCs cultured with HCoV-OC43 spike peptides, taken after COVID-19 vaccination. Receptor source: a human donor who received a COVID-19 vaccine. The CDR3 runs from the conserved cysteine through the conserved F or W. D genes are given only for firm matches. Only part of the rows carry a size: once, few, many, or a class if the clone is expanded.

v_call: TRBV6-5; j_call: TRBJ1-5; clone_size: .; d_call: TRBD1; cdr3_aa: CASSRGGQGGQPQHF; cdr3_nt: TGTGCCAGCAGCCGCGGGGGACAGGGGGGCCAGCCCCAGCATTTT
v_call: TRBV12-3/TRBV12-4; j_call: TRBJ1-1; clone_size: .; d_call: TRBD1; cdr3_aa: CASIGTGSTEAFF; cdr3_nt: TGTGCCAGCATTGGGACAGGGAGCACTGAAGCTTTCTTT
v_call: TRBV7-9; j_call: TRBJ1-4; clone_size: .; d_call: .; cdr3_aa: CASSSGTAATNEKLFF; cdr3_nt: TGTGCCAGCAGCTCAGGGACCGCGGCAACTAATGAAAAACTGTTTTTT
v_call: TRBV3-1/TRBV3-2; j_call: TRBJ2-7; clone_size: .; d_call: TRBD1; cdr3_aa: CASSQGQGASTEQYF; cdr3_nt: TGTGCCAGCAGCCAGGGACAGGGGGCCTCCACCGAGCAGTACTTC
v_call: TRBV5-1; j_call: TRBJ1-2; clone_size: .; d_call: TRBD1; cdr3_aa: CASRTATGGNYANYGYTF; cdr3_nt: TGCGCCAGCAGAACCGCGACAGGGGGCAATTACGCTAACTATGGCTACACCTTC
v_call: TRBV10-1; j_call: TRBJ2-3; clone_size: medium-sized; d_call: .; cdr3_aa: CASSAADTDTQYF; cdr3_nt: TGCGCCAGCAGTGCGGCAGACACAGATACGCAGTATTTT
v_call: TRBV19; j_call: TRBJ2-2; clone_size: .; d_call: .; cdr3_aa: CASGNTNTGELFF; cdr3_nt: TGTGCCAGTGGAAACACGAACACCGGGGAGCTGTTTTTT
v_call: TRBV19; j_call: TRBJ2-1; clone_size: few; d_call: TRBD1; cdr3_aa: CASSMYGTGYIDEQFF; cdr3_nt: TGTGCCAGTAGTATGTACGGGACAGGGTATATTGATGAGCAGTTCTTC
v_call: TRBV18; j_call: TRBJ1-4; clone_size: .; d_call: .; cdr3_aa: CASSQTTGTNEKLFF; cdr3_nt: TGTGCCAGCTCCCAAACCACGGGGACTAATGAAAAACTGTTTTTT
v_call: TRBV19; j_call: TRBJ2-7; clone_size: .; d_call: TRBD2; cdr3_aa: CASRPGLAGAEQYF; cdr3_nt: TGTGCCAGTAGGCCGGGACTAGCGGGAGCCGAGCAGTACTTC
v_call: TRBV7-9; j_call: TRBJ1-4; clone_size: few; d_call: .; cdr3_aa: CASSLGTGEKLFF; cdr3_nt: TGTGCCAGCAGCTTAGGGACGGGCGAAAAACTGTTTTTT
v_call: TRBV6-5; j_call: TRBJ2-7; clone_size: .; d_call: .; cdr3_aa: CASSPQQGRGEYF; cdr3_nt: TGTGCCAGCAGCCCCCAGCAGGGCCGTGGGGAGTACTTC
v_call: TRBV29-1; j_call: TRBJ2-2; clone_size: .; d_call: TRBD2; cdr3_aa: CSAPSGGGTGELFF; cdr3_nt: TGCAGCGCCCCCTCGGGGGGTGGGACCGGGGAGCTGTTTTTT
v_call: TRBV4-1; j_call: TRBJ2-1; clone_size: .; d_call: TRBD2; cdr3_aa: CASSQHPLAGHASPNNEQFF; cdr3_nt: TGCGCCAGCAGCCAACATCCACTAGCGGGACACGCCTCCCCTAACAATGAGCAGTTCTTC
v_call: TRBV5-1; j_call: TRBJ2-7; clone_size: .; d_call: TRBD2; cdr3_aa: CASSIAGGWDEQYF; cdr3_nt: TGCGCCAGCAGTATAGCGGGAGGATGGGACGAGCAGTACTTC
v_call: TRBV10-3; j_call: TRBJ2-2; clone_size: .; d_call: .; cdr3_aa: CAISGGTGELFF; cdr3_nt: TGTGCCATCAGTGGGGGAACCGGGGAGCTGTTTTTT
v_call: TRBV6-5; j_call: TRBJ1-4; clone_size: .; d_call: TRBD1; cdr3_aa: CASNNRGRDEKLFF; cdr3_nt: TGTGCCAGTAACAACAGGGGTCGGGATGAAAAACTGTTTTTT
v_call: TRBV10-3; j_call: TRBJ2-2; clone_size: .; d_call: TRBD2; cdr3_aa: CAISERLAGNTGELFF; cdr3_nt: TGTGCCATCAGTGAGAGGCTAGCGGGGAACACCGGGGAGCTGTTTTTT
v_call: TRBV3-1/TRBV3-2; j_call: TRBJ2-1; clone_size: .; d_call: TRBD2; cdr3_aa: CASSQVVRPGGMNEQFF; cdr3_nt: TGTGCCAGCAGCCAAGTAGTTCGTCCGGGAGGGATGAATGAGCAGTTCTTC
v_call: TRBV5-1; j_call: TRBJ2-5; clone_size: .; d_call: TRBD1; cdr3_aa: CASSSTGAPGETQYF; cdr3_nt: TGCGCCAGCAGCTCAACAGGGGCCCCTGGGGAGACCCAGTACTTC